Below are 15 T cell receptor beta chains sequenced from a single sample in a study of regulatory T cells in long-lasting Graves disease. Stated time point: persistent/refractory GD, antithyroid drugs over 5 years with positive TRAb. Generation of the TCR library employed RNA extracted from PBMCs. Building of the TCR beta libraries involved iRepertoire HTBI primers and Arm-PCR of CDR3 regions. Using its own MiXCR run on the multiplex PCR reads, TCRdb lists one record per CDR3 protein. Here the sample spans about 450,000 distinct CDR3 sequences, about a quarter being singletons. The source was peripheral blood mononuclear cells (PBMCs), collected when the disease was refractory, from a patient treated with antithyroid drugs. These receptors were collected from a female donor with Graves disease.

V usage is TRBV5-1 and J usage is TRBJ1-1; tentative D call: TRBD1 (5 bases). This CDR3 has 12 amino acids. Trimming stripped 1 base from V and 6 bases from J, with 7 bases between. Germline CDR1 SGHRS, CDR2 YFSETQ. The CDR3 loop is CASSLRGSEAFF. The CDR3, as DNA: TGCGCCAGCAGCTTGCGGGGGTCTGAAGCTTTCTTT.

A few counts support this clonotype. The gene calls are TRBV2 and TRBJ1-3; D remains ambiguous. Germline-derived CDR1 and CDR2 are SNHLY and FYNNEI. The V end was cut by 2 bases, the J end by 0 bases, with 11 bases between. The CDR3 contains 16 residues. The CDR3 coding sequence is TGTGCCAGCAGTGAATGGAGGCCGGGCTCTGGAAACACCATATATTTT. It is translated as CASSEWRPGSGNTIYF.

This clonotype occurred a few times. The V gene is TRBV11-1, the J gene TRBJ1-2, with D unresolved. The CDR3 consists of 16 residues. The germline V gene has CDR1 SGHAT and CDR2 FQDESV (reference sequence). V lost 4 bases and J 0 bases, leaving 15 bases between the germline ends. The DNA for the CDR3 is TGTGCCAGCAGCTCATGGAATTCGGGATCTAACTATGGCTACACCTTC. Translating gives CASSSWNSGSNYGYTF.

This clonotype has a handful of counts. The chain employs TRBV3-1 and TRBJ1-1; the D is unclear. The CDR3 covers 14 residues. Per the germline V gene, CDR1 is LGHDT and CDR2 is YNNKEL (reference sequence). Trimming cost V 1 base and J 2 bases, with 8 bases left between them. CDR3 coding DNA: TGTGCCAGCAGCCAAGTTTCCAGTAACACTGAAGCTTTCTTT. Translating it yields CASSQVSSNTEAFF.

This clonotype has only a few counts. J is TRBJ1-5 and V is TRBV7-2; D remains unclear. This CDR3 is 15 amino acids long. Trimming took 1 base from V and 4 from J, leaving 11 bases between them. Germline V lookup: CDR1 SGHTA, CDR2 FQGNSA. The CDR3 loop reads CASSLEPLRNQPQHF. The DNA of the CDR3 is TGTGCCAGCAGCTTAGAGCCTTTGCGGAATCAGCCCCAGCATTTT.

The gene calls are TRBV19 and TRBJ1-1; D not resolved. The germline gives CDR1 LNHDA, CDR2 SQIVND (reference sequence). The V end lost 2 bases, the J end lost 3 bases, and 7 bases lay between the germline ends. The CDR3 consists of 13 residues. DNA of the CDR3: TGTGCCAGTAGTATATTCCCCGACACTGAAGCTTTCTTT. Amino acid sequence: CASSIFPDTEAFF.

This clonotype appeared a few times. The rearrangement joins TRBV28 to TRBJ1-2; D not resolved. The germline V gene encodes CDR1 MDHEN and CDR2 SYDVKM. Between the trimmed V and J ends, which lost 6 bases and 4 bases, there was a span of 9 bases. The CDR3 totals 12 residues. In DNA form, the CDR3 reads TGTGCCAGCAGAACCGCCACCTATGGCTACACCTTC. This codes for CASRTATYGYTF.

The sample holds many counts of this clonotype. This chain connects TRBV20-1 to TRBJ1-1; TRBD1 matches at 7 bases. This CDR3 region has 12 residues. CDR1 is DFQATT, CDR2 SNEGSKA, per germline (reference sequence). The V and J ends lost 4 bases and 6 bases, in that order; junction bases with no gene match: 5. The CDR3 here is CSATPQGAEAFF. The CDR3, as DNA: TGCAGTGCTACCCCCCAGGGGGCTGAAGCTTTCTTT.

The chain joins TRBV18 to TRBJ2-7; possibly TRBD2 for D (6 bases). V was pared by 1 base and J by 1 base, with 8 bases between. CDR3 length: 14 residues. The V gene's germline CDR1 is KGHSH and CDR2 LQKENI. CDR3 bases: TGTGCCAGCTCACCACGGGGGGTTTCCTACGAGCAGTACTTC. Translation gives CASSPRGVSYEQYF.

In regard to this clonotype: The CDR3 does not close with the conserved phenylalanine or tryptophan, likely indicating a read error. The chain combines TRBV28 with TRBJ1-5, with D possibly being TRBD1 (6 bases). This CDR3 is built from 14 residues. Looked up from germline, CDR1 is MDHEN and CDR2 is SYDVKM. The V end lost 1 base, the J end lost 6 bases, and 10 bases lay between the germline ends. CDR3 sequence reads: CASSLYREGQPQHL. CDR3 nucleotides: TGTGCCAGCAGTTTATACAGGGAGGGTCAGCCCCAGCATCTT.

In this sample, this clonotype turned up many times. V is TRBV27 and J is TRBJ1-5, with D possibly matching TRBD1 (5 bases). Germline CDR1 is MNHEY and CDR2 is SMNVEV (reference sequence). This CDR3 spans 13 amino acids. Trimming pared 1 base from V and 5 bases from J, leaving 6 bases between. This CDR3 is CASSLWGDQPQHF. The CDR3 DNA is TGTGCCAGCAGTTTATGGGGCGATCAGCCCCAGCATTTT.

This clonotype occurred a few times. The chain uses TRBV20-1 and TRBJ2-2; 9 bases fit TRBD2. Germline loops: CDR1 DFQATT, CDR2 SNEGSKA (reference sequence). The CDR3 length is 15 residues. After removal of 3 bases from V and 1 base from J, the junction contained 3 bases not matched to a gene. The CDR3 DNA reads TGCAGTGCTAGGGCGACTAGCGGGAACACCGGGGAGCTGTTTTTT. This codes for CSARATSGNTGELFF.

The chain links TRBV29-1 to TRBJ2-7; TRBD2 matches at 12 bases. The length of the CDR3 is 17 residues. CDR1 and CDR2 (germline): SQVTM, ANQGSEA. With V trimmed by 2 bases and J by 1 base, 9 bases remained unmatched. The CDR3 sequence: CSVETETSGSMSYEQYF. The CDR3 DNA follows: TGCAGCGTTGAAACTGAGACTAGCGGGAGCATGTCCTACGAGCAGTACTTC.

This clonotype showed up just a few times. The rearrangement joins TRBV18 to TRBJ1-2; the D gene is possibly TRBD1 (6 bases). V was pared by 3 bases and J by 1 base, with 9 bases between. Germline-derived CDR1 and CDR2 are KGHSH and LQKENI. The CDR3 covers 14 residues. CDR3 sequence reads: CASSPGTFNYGYTF. CDR3 in DNA: TGTGCCAGCTCACCCGGGACATTTAACTATGGCTACACCTTC.

This clonotype was counted between two and nine times. This chain links TRBV7-9 with TRBJ2-7, with TRBD1 matching over 10 bases. The J segment lost 6 bases and the V segment lost 5 bases, leaving 10 bases of the junction unmatched. CDR3 length equals 15 residues. Germline values: CDR1 SEHNR, CDR2 FQNEAQ (reference sequence). The CDR3 protein is CASSPVGQGRVEQYF. Here the CDR3 DNA reads TGTGCCAGCAGCCCAGTGGGACAGGGGCGGGTCGAGCAGTACTTC.